This section outlines one T cell receptor beta chain sequence together with its context. Sequencing was performed with immunoSEQ multiplex PCR; in TCRdb, only in-frame clones are kept and a portion is missing. The sample consists of under 250,000 clones, approximately 81% of them appearing once. This specimen belongs to a study of blood T cell repertoires in COVID-19. The CDR3 contains 14 residues. Germline V gives CDR1 SGHVS, CDR2 FQNEAQ. V gave up 11 bases and J gave up 5 bases, with 21 bases separating them. Sequencing was performed on peripheral blood. The chain is built from TRBV7-8 and TRBJ1-1; D perhaps matches TRBD1 (5 bases). This TCR derives from a woman aged 60-75 years who had recovered from COVID-19. The CDR3 here is CASHRVRGSTEAFF. The CDR3 coding sequence is TGTGCCTCCCATAGGGTAAGGGGTAGTACTGAAGCTTTCTTT.